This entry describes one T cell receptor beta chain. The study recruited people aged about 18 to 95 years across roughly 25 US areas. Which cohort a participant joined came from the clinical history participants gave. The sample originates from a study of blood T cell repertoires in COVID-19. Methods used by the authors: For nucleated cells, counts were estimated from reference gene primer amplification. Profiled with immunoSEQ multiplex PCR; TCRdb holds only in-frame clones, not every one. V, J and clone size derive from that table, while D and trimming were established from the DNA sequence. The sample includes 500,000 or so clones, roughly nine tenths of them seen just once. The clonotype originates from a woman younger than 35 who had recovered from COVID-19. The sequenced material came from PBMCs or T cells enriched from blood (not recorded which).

CDR3 nucleotides: TGTGCCAGCACTTCGCCAGGGGTCCCCTACTATGGCTACACCTTC. Translation: CASTSPGVPYYGYTF. V usage is TRBV6-5 and J usage is TRBJ1-2; D is perhaps TRBD1 (6 bases). Looked up from germline, CDR1 is MNHEY and CDR2 is SVGAGI. The CDR3 runs to 15 residues. V lost 7 bases and J lost 3, with 18 bases in between.